The TCR beta chain described here comes from a study of T cell clones after liver transplantation. Study-level findings and limits: In 5 of 8 subjects, circulating graft-donor-reactive CD4 TCRbeta sequences fell significantly after transplant. Post-transplant time points were not standardized, so conclusions are preliminary.

As for this clone: The antigen remains unidentified.

Trimming took off 8 bases at V and 0 bases at J, with 11 bases between the two ends. Germline CDR1 SNHLY, CDR2 FYNNEI. This CDR3 has 15 residues. TCRdb keeps only in-frame clones here, not all; method: immunoSEQ multiplex PCR. This table has tens of thousands of clones, approximately 80% appearing once. The rearrangement uses TRBV2 and TRBJ2-6; D may be TRBD1 (5 bases). Sequenced material: CD4+ T cells from blood, taken 12 months after liver transplant. The TCR sequence derives from a human patient who received a liver transplant. Some T cells may be the graft donor's. DNA of the CDR3: TGTGCCAGCCAGGGAAGCCGCTCTGGGGCCAACGTCCTGACTTTC. It yields the protein CASQGSRSGANVLTF.